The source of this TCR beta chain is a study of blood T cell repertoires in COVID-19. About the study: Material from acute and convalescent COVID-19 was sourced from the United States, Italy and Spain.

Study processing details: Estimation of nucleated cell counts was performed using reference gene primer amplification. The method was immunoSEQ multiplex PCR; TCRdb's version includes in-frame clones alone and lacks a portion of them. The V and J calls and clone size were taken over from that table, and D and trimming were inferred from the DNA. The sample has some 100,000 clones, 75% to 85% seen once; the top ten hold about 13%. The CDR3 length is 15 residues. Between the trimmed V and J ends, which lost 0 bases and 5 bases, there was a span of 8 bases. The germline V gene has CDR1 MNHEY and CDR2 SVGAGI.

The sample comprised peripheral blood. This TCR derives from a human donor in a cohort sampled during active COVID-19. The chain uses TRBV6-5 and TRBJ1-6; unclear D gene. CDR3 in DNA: TGTGCCAGCAGTTACTCGTGGGGAGATAATTCACCCCTCCACTTT. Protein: CASSYSWGDNSPLHF.